This T cell receptor (beta chain) was obtained from a study of shared clonotypes between healthy human individuals. The authors ran the assay at deep level. Measured with immunoSEQ multiplex PCR; TCRdb has only the in-frame clones, and not every one. The data hold approximately 2.5 million clones, with roughly nine tenths observed a single time. The CDR3 runs to 14 residues. Germline CDR1 is MNHEY and CDR2 is SVGAGI. The V gene end was trimmed by 4 bases and the J gene end by 6 bases; junction bases not matched to a gene: 6. Sequences were obtained from naive CD4+ T cells sorted from blood. Subset given: CD45RA+ positively selected. The chain employs TRBV6-5 and TRBJ1-2; 9 bases map to TRBD1. The receptor comes from a man between 18 and 35 years old in good health. CDR3 amino acids: CASSSPTGGHGYTF. For the CDR3, the DNA is TGTGCCAGCAGTTCCCCAACAGGGGGCCATGGCTACACCTTC.